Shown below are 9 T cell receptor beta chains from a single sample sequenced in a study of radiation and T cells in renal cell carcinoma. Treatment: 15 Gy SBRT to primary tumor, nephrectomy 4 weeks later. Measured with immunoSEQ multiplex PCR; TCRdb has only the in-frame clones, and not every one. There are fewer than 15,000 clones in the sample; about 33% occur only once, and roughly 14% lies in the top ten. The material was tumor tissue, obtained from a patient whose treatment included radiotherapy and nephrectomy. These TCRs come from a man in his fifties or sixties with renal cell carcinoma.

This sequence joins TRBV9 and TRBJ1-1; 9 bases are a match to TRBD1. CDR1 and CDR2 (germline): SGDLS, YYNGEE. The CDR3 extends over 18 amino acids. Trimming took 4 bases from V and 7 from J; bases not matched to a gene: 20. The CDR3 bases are TGTGCCAGCAGCCCACCCTCGGGACAGGGAACGTTTTCGCATGAAGCTTTCTTT. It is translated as CASSPPSGQGTFSHEAFF. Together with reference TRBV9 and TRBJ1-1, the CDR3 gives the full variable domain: DSGVTQTPKHLITATGQRVTLRCSPRSGDLSVYWYQQSLDQGLQFLIQYYNGEERAKGNILERFSAQQFPDLHSELNLSSLELGDSALYFCASSPPSGQGTFSHEAFFGQGTRLTVV.

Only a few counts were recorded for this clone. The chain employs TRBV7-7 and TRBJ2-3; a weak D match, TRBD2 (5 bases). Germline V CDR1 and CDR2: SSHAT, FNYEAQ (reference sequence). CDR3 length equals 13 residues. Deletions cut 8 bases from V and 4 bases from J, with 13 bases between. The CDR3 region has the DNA TGTGCCAGCTCTAGTAGCGAAGCAGATACGCAGTATTTT. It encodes CASSSSEADTQYF.

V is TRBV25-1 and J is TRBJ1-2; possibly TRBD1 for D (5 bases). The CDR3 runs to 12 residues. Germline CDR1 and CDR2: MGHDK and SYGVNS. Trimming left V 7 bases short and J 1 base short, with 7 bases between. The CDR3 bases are TGTGCCAGCACAGGGTTTAACTATGGCTACACCTTC. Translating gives CASTGFNYGYTF.

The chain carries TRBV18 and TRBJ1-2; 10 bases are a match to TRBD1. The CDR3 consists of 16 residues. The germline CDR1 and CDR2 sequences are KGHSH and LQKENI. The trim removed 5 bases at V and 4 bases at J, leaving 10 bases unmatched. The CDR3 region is CASSRSGTGDGYGYTF. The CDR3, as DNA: TGTGCCAGCTCAAGATCCGGGACAGGGGATGGCTATGGCTACACCTTC.

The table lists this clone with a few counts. CDR3 protein: CASSVATDYEQYF. DNA of the CDR3: TGTGCCAGCAGCGTGGCGACCGATTACGAGCAGTACTTC. V gene TRBV9 combines with J gene TRBJ2-7; no definite D call. V was trimmed by 2 bases and J by 4 bases, leaving 10 bases between them. Germline V gene lookup returns CDR1 SGDLS and CDR2 YYNGEE. This CDR3 is 13 amino acids long.

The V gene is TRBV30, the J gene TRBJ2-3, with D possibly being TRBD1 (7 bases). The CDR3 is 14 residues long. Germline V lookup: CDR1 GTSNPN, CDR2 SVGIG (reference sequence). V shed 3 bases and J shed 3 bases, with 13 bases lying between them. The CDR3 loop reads CAWSGGQFTDTQYF. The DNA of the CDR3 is TGTGCCTGGAGCGGGGGACAGTTTACAGATACGCAGTATTTT.

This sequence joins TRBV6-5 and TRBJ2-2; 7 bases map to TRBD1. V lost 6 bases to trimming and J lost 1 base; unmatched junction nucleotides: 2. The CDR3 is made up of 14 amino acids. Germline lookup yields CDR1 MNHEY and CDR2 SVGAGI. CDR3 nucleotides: TGTGCCAGCAGCAGGGACAGGAACACCGGGGAGCTGTTTTTT. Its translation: CASSRDRNTGELFF.

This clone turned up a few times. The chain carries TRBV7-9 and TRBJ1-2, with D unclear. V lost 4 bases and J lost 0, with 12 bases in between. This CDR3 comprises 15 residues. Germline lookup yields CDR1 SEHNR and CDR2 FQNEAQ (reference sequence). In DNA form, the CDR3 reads TGTGCCAGCAGCTCCGTTAGAGATCCTAACTATGGCTACACCTTC. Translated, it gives CASSSVRDPNYGYTF.

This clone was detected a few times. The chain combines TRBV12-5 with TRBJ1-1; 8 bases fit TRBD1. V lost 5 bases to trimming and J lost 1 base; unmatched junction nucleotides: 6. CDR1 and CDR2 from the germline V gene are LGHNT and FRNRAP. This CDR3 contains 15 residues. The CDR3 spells CASGPGTGTNTEAFF. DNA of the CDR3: TGTGCTAGTGGTCCCGGGACAGGTACGAACACTGAAGCTTTCTTT.